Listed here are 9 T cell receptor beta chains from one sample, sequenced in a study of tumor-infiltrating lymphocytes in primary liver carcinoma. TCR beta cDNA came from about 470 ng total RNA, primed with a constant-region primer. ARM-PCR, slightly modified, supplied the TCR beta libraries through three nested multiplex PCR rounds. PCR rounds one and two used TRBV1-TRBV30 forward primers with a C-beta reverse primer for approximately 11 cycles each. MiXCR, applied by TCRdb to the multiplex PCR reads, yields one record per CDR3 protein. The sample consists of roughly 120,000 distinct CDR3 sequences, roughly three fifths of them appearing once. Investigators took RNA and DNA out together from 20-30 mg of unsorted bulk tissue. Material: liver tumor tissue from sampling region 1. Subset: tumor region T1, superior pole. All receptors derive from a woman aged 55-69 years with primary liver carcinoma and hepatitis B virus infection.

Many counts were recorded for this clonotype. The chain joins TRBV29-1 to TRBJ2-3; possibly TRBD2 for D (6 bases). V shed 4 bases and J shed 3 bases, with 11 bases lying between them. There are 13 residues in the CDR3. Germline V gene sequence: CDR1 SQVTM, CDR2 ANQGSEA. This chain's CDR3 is CSVGGGKTDTQYF. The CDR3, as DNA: TGCAGCGTTGGGGGCGGGAAAACAGATACGCAGTATTTT.

The CDR3 spells CASSLINTGELFF. CDR3 coding DNA: TGTGCCAGCAGTTTGATCAACACCGGGGAGCTGTTTTTT. This chain joins TRBV12-3 or TRBV12-4 and TRBJ2-2, with no clear D. Trimming stripped 3 bases from V and 2 bases from J, with 4 bases between. This CDR3 is 13 amino acids long.

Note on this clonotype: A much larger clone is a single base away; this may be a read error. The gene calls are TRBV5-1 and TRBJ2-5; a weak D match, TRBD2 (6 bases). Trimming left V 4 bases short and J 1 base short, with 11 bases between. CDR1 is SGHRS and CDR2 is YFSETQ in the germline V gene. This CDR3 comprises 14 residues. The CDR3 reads CASSMEGLQETQYF. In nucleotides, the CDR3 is TGCGCCAGCAGCATGGAGGGCCTCCAAGAGACCCAGTACTTC. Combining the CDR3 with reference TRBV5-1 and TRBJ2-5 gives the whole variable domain KAGVTQTPRYLIKTRGQQVTLSCSPISGHRSVSWYQQTPGQGLQFLFEYFSETQRNKGNFPGRFSGRQFSNSRSEMNVSTLELGDSALYLCASSMEGLQETQYFGPGTRLLVL.

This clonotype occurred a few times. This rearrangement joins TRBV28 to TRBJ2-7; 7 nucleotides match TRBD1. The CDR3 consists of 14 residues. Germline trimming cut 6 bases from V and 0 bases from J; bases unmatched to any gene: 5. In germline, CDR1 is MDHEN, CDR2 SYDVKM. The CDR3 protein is CASRQTGSSYEQYF. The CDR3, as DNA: TGTGCCAGCAGACAGACAGGGTCCTCCTACGAGCAGTACTTC. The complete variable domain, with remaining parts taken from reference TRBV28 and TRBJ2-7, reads DVKVTQSSRYLVKRTGEKVFLECVQDMDHENMFWYRQDPGLGLRLIYFSYDVKMKEKGDIPEGYSVSREKKERFSLILESASTNQTSMYLCASRQTGSSYEQYFGPGTRLTVT.

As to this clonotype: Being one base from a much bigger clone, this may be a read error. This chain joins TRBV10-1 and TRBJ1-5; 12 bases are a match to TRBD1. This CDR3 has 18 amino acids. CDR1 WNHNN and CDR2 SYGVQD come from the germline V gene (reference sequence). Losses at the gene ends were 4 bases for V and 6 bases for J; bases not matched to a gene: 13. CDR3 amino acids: CASSASGQGANRCQPQHF. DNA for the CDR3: TGCGCCAGCAGTGCGTCGGGACAGGGGGCGAATAGGTGTCAGCCCCAGCATTTT.

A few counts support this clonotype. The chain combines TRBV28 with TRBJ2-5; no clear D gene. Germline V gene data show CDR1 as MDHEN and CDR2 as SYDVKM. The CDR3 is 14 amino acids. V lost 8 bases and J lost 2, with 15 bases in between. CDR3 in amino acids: CASVGTLGQETQYF. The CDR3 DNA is TGTGCCAGCGTGGGCACCCTGGGGCAAGAGACCCAGTACTTC. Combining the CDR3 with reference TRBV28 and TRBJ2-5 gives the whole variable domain DVKVTQSSRYLVKRTGEKVFLECVQDMDHENMFWYRQDPGLGLRLIYFSYDVKMKEKGDIPEGYSVSREKKERFSLILESASTNQTSMYLCASVGTLGQETQYFGPGTRLLVL.

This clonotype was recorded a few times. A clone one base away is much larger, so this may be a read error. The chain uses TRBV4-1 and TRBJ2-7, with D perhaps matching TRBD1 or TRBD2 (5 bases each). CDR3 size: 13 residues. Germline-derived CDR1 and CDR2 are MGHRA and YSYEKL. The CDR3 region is CTSSQLRELEQYF. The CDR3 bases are TGCACCAGCAGCCAGCTCAGGGAGCTCGAGCAGTACTTC.

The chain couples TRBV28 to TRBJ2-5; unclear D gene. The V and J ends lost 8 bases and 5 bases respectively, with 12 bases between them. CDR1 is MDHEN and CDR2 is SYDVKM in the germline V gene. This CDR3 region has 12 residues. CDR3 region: CASGRLGETQYF. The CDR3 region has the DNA TGTGCCAGCGGGCGTCTCGGGGAGACCCAGTACTTC.

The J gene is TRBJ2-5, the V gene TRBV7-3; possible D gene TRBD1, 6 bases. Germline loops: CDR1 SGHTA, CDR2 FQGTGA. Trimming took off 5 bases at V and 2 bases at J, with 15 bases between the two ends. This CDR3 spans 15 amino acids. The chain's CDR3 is CASSPQGQPQETQYF. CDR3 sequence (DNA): TGTGCCAGCAGCCCCCAAGGACAGCCGCAAGAGACCCAGTACTTC.